A selection of T cell receptor beta chains follows, all from one sample in a study of T-cell reconstitution after alpha-beta-depleted transplantation in children. TCRdb fed the PCR reads into MiXCR, producing one record per CDR3 protein. The data contain under 300,000 distinct CDR3 sequences, approximately 9.8% of them singletons. The sample here was PBMCs from the stem cell graft donor, taken from the stem cell graft. The source is a human donor who donated a stem cell graft to a child with SCID. The CDR3 runs from the conserved cysteine through the conserved F or W. The D gene is left open where the match is weak. Clone size is given for some rows only: seen once, a few or many times, or a class if the clone is expanded.

j_call clone_size d_call v_call cdr3_aa cdr3_nt
TRBJ1-5 many - TRBV19 CASSTAHSNQPQHF TGTGCCAGTTCGACAGCCCATAGCAATCAGCCCCAGCATTTT
TRBJ2-3 many - TRBV11-2 CASSTRGPGTDTQYF TGTGCCAGCAGCACACGTGGGCCAGGCACAGATACGCAGTATTTT
TRBJ2-1 - TRBD1 TRBV5-5 CASSSGTGPYNEQFF TGTGCCAGCAGCTCCGGGACAGGGCCCTACAATGAGCAGTTCTTC
TRBJ2-2 few - TRBV3-1 CASSHAGELFF TGTGCCAGCAGCCATGCCGGGGAGCTGTTTTTT
TRBJ1-3 few - TRBV6-1 CASSSPWREAGNTIYF TGTGCCAGCAGTAGCCCTTGGAGGGAGGCTGGAAACACCATATATTTT
TRBJ2-6 many - TRBV5-1 CASSPDSGANVLTF TGCGCCAGCAGCCCAGACTCTGGGGCCAACGTCCTGACTTTC
TRBJ1-5 - - TRBV9 CASSRGTASNQPRHF TGTGCCAGCAGCAGAGGGACGGCTAGCAATCAGCCCCGGCATTTT
TRBJ2-7 many - TRBV20-1 CSARVVNEQYF TGCAGTGCTAGAGTCGTTAACGAGCAGTACTTC
TRBJ2-1 many - TRBV2 CASRSESGEQFF TGTGCCAGCAGATCCGAAAGCGGCGAGCAGTTCTTC
TRBJ2-7 many - TRBV20-1 CSARDFRTGEQYF TGCAGTGCTAGAGATTTTCGAACCGGCGAGCAGTACTTC
TRBJ1-6 few - TRBV6-5 CASSYKGSGDSPLHF TGTGCCAGCAGTTACAAAGGGTCCGGGGATTCACCCCTCCACTTT
TRBJ2-7 many - TRBV5-1 CASSLGPSTYEQYF TGCGCCAGCAGCTTGGGACCCTCGACCTACGAGCAGTACTTC
TRBJ2-1 many - TRBV29-1 CSVEVTGMGEQFF TGCAGCGTTGAAGTAACAGGCATGGGTGAGCAGTTCTTC
TRBJ1-4 many - TRBV12-3/TRBV12-4 CASTGGGANEKLFF TGTGCCAGCACCGGAGGGGGTGCTAATGAAAAACTGTTTTTT
TRBJ1-2 many TRBD1 TRBV5-1 CASSPRDRVSEDGYTF TGCGCCAGCAGCCCCCGGGACAGGGTATCGGAGGATGGCTACACCTTC
TRBJ1-1 many TRBD1 TRBV7-8 CASSSGQAREAFF TGTGCCAGCTCCTCGGGACAGGCCCGTGAAGCTTTCTTT
TRBJ2-2 many - TRBV20-1 CSARDEGTTGELFF TGCAGTGCTAGAGATGAAGGGACCACCGGGGAGCTGTTTTTT
TRBJ2-7 many - TRBV7-2 CASSWGPAGNEQYF TGTGCCAGCAGCTGGGGGCCCGCGGGGAACGAGCAGTACTTC